Given below is one T cell receptor (beta chain) in context. The protocol was immunoSEQ multiplex PCR, while the TCRdb copy is restricted to in-frame clones and leaves out a portion. The data show about 180,000 clones, around 90% seen once. Germline lookup yields CDR1 GTSNPN and CDR2 SVGIG (reference sequence). CDR3 length: 12 amino acids. V lost 5 bases to trimming and J lost 7 bases, with 14 bases between them. The sample is drawn from a study of control samples from healthy donors and cancer patients. What was sequenced was blood. The genes are TRBV30 and TRBJ2-5; no definite D call. The clonotype was recovered from a woman between 50 and 59 years old in good health. The CDR3, as DNA: TGTGCCTGGGGTGCTAGTATCGGGACCCAGTACTTC. Translating gives CAWGASIGTQYF.